This T cell receptor (beta chain) was profiled in a study of blood T cell repertoires in COVID-19. Study in general: The analysed material was cDNA or gDNA that came from T cells, B-cell-depleted T cells, or PBMCs.

Original data processing: Estimation of nucleated cell counts was performed using reference gene primer amplification. Measured with immunoSEQ multiplex PCR; TCRdb has only the in-frame clones, and not every one. V, J and clone size derive from that table, while D and trimming were established from the DNA sequence. The table lists roughly 100,000 clones, around 86% of them singletons. In the case of this clone: The germline gene is not matched at one end of the junction; a read error may be the cause.

CDR3 size: 12 residues. The germline V gene encodes CDR1 LGHDT and CDR2 YNNKEL (reference sequence). The sequence was obtained from a man aged 50-60 years with active or convalescent COVID-19. Specimen: peripheral blood. This rearrangement joins TRBV3-1 (or the pseudogene TRBV3-2) to TRBJ2-5, with a tentative D call TRBD2 (5 bases). The CDR3: CASSQPGSEVNF. In DNA form, the CDR3 reads TGTGCCAGCAGCCAACCGGGGTCTGAGGTGAACTTC.